This T cell receptor beta chain was identified during a study of T cell responses to AZD1222 COVID-19 vaccine (dated by TCRdb to the early 2020s). The study in broad terms: A total of over 230 trial participants underwent TCR sequencing, of whom 207 received two doses of AZD1222 and 26 received two doses of the MenACWY control vaccine. Enrollment into the trials was organized by age into subgroups of 18-55, 56-69 and 70-plus years, and those subgroups contained roughly 160, 29 and 62 TCR-sequenced participants, respectively. Study-wide conclusions, independent of this receptor: The whole spike protein was spanned by vaccine-associated CD4 TCRs, and dominant responses were seen in regions 160-218 and 743-854. Most participants were white British and females outnumbered males, and the authors suggested that clonal diversity may have been underestimated. Because no samples from the day 14 peak response were available, repertoires could be characterized only after the peak T cell response. Reportedly, almost half of the unique spike-specific TCRs recognized epitopes lying outside the regions that are mutated in the B.1.351 and B.1.1.7 variants. In the small 56-69-year group, the increase in depth fell short of significance, most likely because of low power. Spike-specific TCR breadth and depth rose significantly after two AZD1222 doses compared with day 0 and with MenACWY recipients. Conclusions about previously exposed vaccinees are limited, since just 6 or 7 AZD1222 recipients were seropositive for SARS-CoV-2 at baseline.

Per the publication, the time point label means: about 28 days (+/-7) after the second vaccine dose. AZD1222 recipients with second doses at about 4 weeks or about 12 weeks were pooled, because spike-specific TCR depth and breadth did not differ between schedules. Vaccinee samples were obtained from the UK trials COV001 and COV002, which included a single-blind randomized controlled phase 2/3 trial of AZD1222 (ChAdOx1 nCoV-19) in healthy adults. For TCRbeta chain sequencing, PBMC samples were collected from trial participants at day 0 and at day 28 after the second dose. This clone appeared a single time. No cognate antigen has been identified for it. No per-base quality is available; no much larger clone lies one base away. The CDR3 runs 15 residues from the cysteine to the phenylalanine. Only the CDR3 DNA is retained, 45 bases long and in frame from the first base. According to the germline V gene (reference sequence), CDR1 reads LNHDA and CDR2 reads SQIVND. A distance of 7 bases separates the germline ends of V and J, which lose 1 base and 0 bases respectively.

The CDR3 regions of human TCRbeta chains were analyzed by immunosequencing. As for the authors' bioinformatics: TCRs in the repertoires were compared against a reference library of SARS-CoV-2-specific TCRs that had been generated with the MIRA antigen-specificity platform. Breadth was defined as the fraction of unique TCRs that were SARS-CoV-2-associated, and depth was defined as the fraction of total T cells that were SARS-CoV-2-associated. Using the MIRA data, every spike-specific TCR was mapped to the spike region that the TCR reacted to and assigned to either a CD4 or a CD8 class. Log10-transformed breadth and depth values were compared by one-way ANOVA with Sidak's multiple comparisons tests. TCRdb's version of the immuneACCESS table is confined to in-frame rearrangements and falls short of the full clone set. An unresolved V gene accounts for under half of the shortfall where checked; the remainder is of unknown origin. D and trimming were read from the DNA, whereas the V and J calls and clone size are those reported in that table. This sample has over 150,000 clones in its table, and approximately 93% of those were observed once. The ten largest make up roughly 0.99% of the sample.

This sequence uses TRBV19 and TRBJ2-1; the D gene remains uncertain. This TCR was sampled from an adult who received the AZD1222 COVID-19 vaccine. The source was peripheral blood, collected 28 days after the second AZD1222 dose. The nucleotides read TGTGCCAGTAGTATAGGACTCGGCTCCTACAATGAGCAGTTCTTC. It specifies CASSIGLGSYNEQFF.